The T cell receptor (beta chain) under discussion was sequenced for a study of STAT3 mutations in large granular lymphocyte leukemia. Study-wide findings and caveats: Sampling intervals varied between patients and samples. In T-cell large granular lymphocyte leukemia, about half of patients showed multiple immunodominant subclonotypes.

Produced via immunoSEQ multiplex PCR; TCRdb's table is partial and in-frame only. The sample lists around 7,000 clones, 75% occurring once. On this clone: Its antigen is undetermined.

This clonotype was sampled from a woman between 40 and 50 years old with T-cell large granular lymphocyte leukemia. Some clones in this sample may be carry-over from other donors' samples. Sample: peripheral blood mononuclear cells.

This CDR3 is CASSPRSWGTDTQYF. CDR3 DNA: TGTGCCAGCTCACCCCGATCGTGGGGCACAGATACGCAGTATTTT. The chain carries TRBV18 and TRBJ2-3; D gene unclear. V shed 3 bases and J shed 1 base, with 11 bases lying between them. In germline, CDR1 is KGHSH, CDR2 LQKENI. The CDR3 spans 15 residues.